Each of the 16 T cell receptor beta chains below was sequenced from the same sample in a study of T cell responses to AZD1222 COVID-19 vaccine. Assay used: immunoSEQ multiplex PCR; TCRdb lists only in-frame clones, some missing. The sample consists of approximately 140,000 clones, just over 90% of them appearing once. The specimen was peripheral blood, collected on day 0 of AZD1222 vaccination. The source of these receptors is an adult in good health.

The chain recombines TRBV6-8 with TRBJ1-1; D possibly corresponds to TRBD1 (6 bases). V lost 4 bases, J lost 5 bases, and 29 bases lay in between. Germline values: CDR1 MNHGY, CDR2 SAAAGT. The CDR3 sequence is 19 residues long. The chain's CDR3 is CASSLLKKQRGGRFTEAFF. The CDR3 nucleotides read TGTGCCAGCAGTTTGCTCAAGAAGCAAAGGGGGGGGCGCTTTACTGAAGCTTTCTTT.

V is TRBV9 and J is TRBJ2-1, with 10 bases aligning to TRBD1. CDR3 size: 15 residues. The germline CDR1 and CDR2 sequences are SGDLS and YYNGEE. With 7 bases clipped from V and 7 bases from J, the junction kept 11 bases outside the gene matches. The CDR3 sequence: CASAKVGQGGNEQFF. The CDR3 bases are TGTGCCAGCGCAAAAGTTGGACAGGGGGGGAATGAGCAGTTCTTC. Full variable domain (rest looked up from reference TRBV9 and TRBJ2-1): DSGVTQTPKHLITATGQRVTLRCSPRSGDLSVYWYQQSLDQGLQFLIQYYNGEERAKGNILERFSAQQFPDLHSELNLSSLELGDSALYFCASAKVGQGGNEQFFGPGTRLTVL.

The chain has TRBV30 and TRBJ2-2, with D hard to call. V was trimmed by 5 bases and J by 7 bases, leaving 5 bases between them. Per the germline V gene, CDR1 is GTSNPN and CDR2 is SVGIG (reference sequence). The CDR3 extends over 10 amino acids. CDR3 in amino acids: CAWEHGELFF. CDR3 nucleotide sequence: TGTGCCTGGGAGCACGGGGAGCTGTTTTTT.

The CDR3 sequence is CASSQVGDEQFF. The DNA of the CDR3 is TGCGCCAGCAGCCAAGTTGGGGATGAGCAGTTCTTC. The chain has TRBV4-1 and TRBJ2-1; D gene ambiguous. Germline V gene sequence: CDR1 MGHRA, CDR2 YSYEKL. V dropped 1 base and J dropped 8 bases, with 6 bases sitting between them. The CDR3 loop spans 12 amino acids.

This clone was picked up one time. This sequence joins TRBV3-1 (or the pseudogene TRBV3-2) and TRBJ1-2; D is uncertain. The CDR3 runs to 15 residues. CDR1 LGHDT and CDR2 YNNKEL come from the germline V gene (reference sequence). The germline V and J ends were trimmed by 2 bases and 8 bases, with 18 bases remaining between them. CDR3 in DNA: TGTGCCAGCAGCCAACGCTCTACACCCGGCCGGGGCTACACCTTC. It translates to CASSQRSTPGRGYTF.

V gene TRBV7-9 combines with J gene TRBJ1-2; TRBD1 matches 7 bases. V was pared by 4 bases and J by 2 bases, with 13 bases of the junction left unmatched. Germline CDR1 reads SEHNR; CDR2 reads FQNEAQ (reference sequence). The CDR3 spans 17 residues. CDR3 residues: CASSSYGRGLKNYGYTF. The CDR3 DNA reads as TGTGCCAGCAGCTCCTATGGAAGGGGGCTTAAGAACTATGGCTACACCTTC. Using reference TRBV7-9 and TRBJ1-2 for the parts outside the CDR3, the full variable domain is DTGVSQNPRHKITKRGQNVTFRCDPISEHNRLYWYRQTLGQGPEFLTYFQNEAQLEKSRLLSDRFSAERPKGSFSTLEIQRTEQGDSAMYLCASSSYGRGLKNYGYTFGSGTRLTVV.

V is TRBV6-5 and J is TRBJ2-1; D unclear. The germline gives CDR1 MNHEY, CDR2 SVGAGI. V gave up 0 bases and J gave up 8 bases, with 14 bases separating them. The CDR3 loop spans 15 amino acids. CDR3 amino acids: CASSYSSLGWHEQFF. The DNA for the CDR3 is TGTGCCAGCAGTTACTCGTCTCTCGGCTGGCATGAGCAGTTCTTC.

The chain uses TRBV10-3 and TRBJ2-3; 7 bases map to TRBD1. V gave up 7 bases and J gave up 2 bases; unmatched junction bases: 6. In germline, CDR1 is ENHRY, CDR2 SYGVKD. The CDR3 is 14 amino acids. CDR3 sequence (DNA): TGTGCCATCAACCCGACAGGGAACACAGATACGCAGTATTTT. It encodes CAINPTGNTDTQYF.

This chain connects TRBV6-5 to TRBJ2-2; D could derive from TRBD1 or TRBD2 (6 bases each). Trimming cost V 2 bases and J 5 bases, with 9 bases left between them. Germline-derived CDR1 and CDR2 are MNHEY and SVGAGI. The CDR3 extends over 14 amino acids. CDR3 loop: CASSYGGQTGELFF. DNA of the CDR3: TGTGCCAGCAGTTACGGGGGGCAAACCGGGGAGCTGTTTTTT.

The chain links TRBV12-3 or TRBV12-4 to TRBJ2-7, with D maybe TRBD2 (5 bases). V was cut by 6 bases and J by 2 bases, with 8 bases left in between. The CDR3 has 12 amino acids. The DNA for the CDR3 is TGTGCCAGCAGCTACGGGACCTACGAGCAGTACTTC. Encoded protein: CASSYGTYEQYF.

This clone was seen just once. The gene calls are TRBV19 and TRBJ2-4; tentatively, D is TRBD1 or TRBD2 (6 bases each). With 0 bases removed from V and 2 bases from J, the gap between germline ends came to 11 bases. The CDR3 has 16 amino acids. In germline, CDR1 is LNHDA, CDR2 SQIVND (reference sequence). The CDR3 sequence: CASSIDGGPPKNIQYF. CDR3 nucleotide sequence: TGTGCCAGTAGTATAGATGGGGGGCCCCCCAAAAACATTCAGTACTTC.

The chain recombines TRBV19 with TRBJ2-7, with D maybe TRBD2 (6 bases). There are 15 residues in the CDR3. V dropped 7 bases and J dropped 3 bases, with 19 bases sitting between them. CDR1 and CDR2 (germline): LNHDA, SQIVND (reference sequence). In nucleotides, the CDR3 is TGTGCCAGTACCCCCGGGGCGGGATATAGCTACGAGCAGTACTTC. Its protein product is CASTPGAGYSYEQYF.

The chain carries TRBV19 and TRBJ1-4; unclear D gene. Germline V gene sequence: CDR1 LNHDA, CDR2 SQIVND (reference sequence). The CDR3 consists of 15 residues. With 6 bases removed from V and 6 bases from J, the gap between germline ends came to 17 bases. DNA for the CDR3: TGTGCCAGTAGGGACCTAGGACGGCAACATGAAAAACTGTTTTTT. It yields the protein CASRDLGRQHEKLFF.

This chain joins TRBV5-6 and TRBJ1-2, with a possible D match to TRBD1 (6 bases). CDR3 length: 15 amino acids. Trimming stripped 3 bases from V and 8 bases from J, with 20 bases between. The germline V gene encodes CDR1 SGHDT and CDR2 YYEEEE. The CDR3 DNA reads as TGTGCCAGCAGCTCCCCTGCTGGGGGCGCAGGGGGCTACACCTTC. As protein: CASSSPAGGAGGYTF.

The chain is built from TRBV9 and TRBJ2-2; D may match TRBD1 or TRBD2 (5 bases each). This CDR3 has 13 amino acids. CDR1 and CDR2 (germline): SGDLS, YYNGEE. Deletions cut 3 bases from V and 9 bases from J, with 12 bases between. The CDR3 bases are TGTGCCAGCAGCGACTCGGGGCCCCGGGAGCTGTTTTTT. This sequence encodes CASSDSGPRELFF.

The chain has TRBV10-3 and TRBJ1-2, with 8 bases aligning to TRBD1. This CDR3 contains 17 residues. V gave up 6 bases and J gave up 0 bases; unmatched junction bases: 12. Germline loops: CDR1 ENHRY, CDR2 SYGVKD. In DNA, the CDR3 is TGTGCCATCAGCCCCCTACAGGGGGGGAGGCCTAACTATGGCTACACCTTC. Its translation is CAISPLQGGRPNYGYTF.